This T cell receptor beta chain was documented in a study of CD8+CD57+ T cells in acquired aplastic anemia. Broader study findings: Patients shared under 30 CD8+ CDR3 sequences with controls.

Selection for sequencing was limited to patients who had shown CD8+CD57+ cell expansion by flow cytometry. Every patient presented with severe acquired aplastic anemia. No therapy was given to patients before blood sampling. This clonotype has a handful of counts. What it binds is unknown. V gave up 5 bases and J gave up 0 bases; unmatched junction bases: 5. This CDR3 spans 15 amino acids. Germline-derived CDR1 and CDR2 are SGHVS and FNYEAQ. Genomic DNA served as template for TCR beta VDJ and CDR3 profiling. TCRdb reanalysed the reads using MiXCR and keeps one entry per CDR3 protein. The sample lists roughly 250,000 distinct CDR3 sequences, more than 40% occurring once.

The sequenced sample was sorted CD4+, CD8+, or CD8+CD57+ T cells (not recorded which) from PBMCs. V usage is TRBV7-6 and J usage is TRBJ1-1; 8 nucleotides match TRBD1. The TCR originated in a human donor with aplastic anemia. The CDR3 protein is CASSRGQGLNTEAFF. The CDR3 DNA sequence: TGTGCCAGCAGCCGCGGACAGGGCTTGAACACTGAAGCTTTCTTT. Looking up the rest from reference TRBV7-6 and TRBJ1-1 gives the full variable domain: GAGVSQSPRYKVTKRGQDVALRCDPISGHVSLYWYRQALGQGPEFLTYFNYEAQQDKSGLPNDRFSAERPEGSISTLTIQRTEQRDSAMYRCASSRGQGLNTEAFFGQGTRLTVV.